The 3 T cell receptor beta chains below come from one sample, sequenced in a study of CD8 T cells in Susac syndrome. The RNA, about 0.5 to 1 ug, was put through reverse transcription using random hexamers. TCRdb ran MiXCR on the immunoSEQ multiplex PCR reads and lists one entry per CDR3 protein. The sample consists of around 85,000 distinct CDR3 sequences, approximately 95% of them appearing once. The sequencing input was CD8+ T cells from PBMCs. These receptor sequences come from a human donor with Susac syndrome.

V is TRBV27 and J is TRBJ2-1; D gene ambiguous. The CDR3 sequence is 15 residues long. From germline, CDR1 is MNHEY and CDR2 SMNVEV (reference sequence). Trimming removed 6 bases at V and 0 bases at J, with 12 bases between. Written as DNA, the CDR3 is TGTGCCAGCAGACCGGAACTGAGCTCCTACAATGAGCAGTTCTTC. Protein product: CASRPELSSYNEQFF.

The CDR3 DNA reads as TGCGCCAGCAGCCAAGATCATCTAGCGGGAGCTGGCAATGAGCAGTTCTTC. Amino acid sequence: CASSQDHLAGAGNEQFF. The V and J genes are TRBV4-3 and TRBJ2-1, with 10 bases fitting TRBD2. The CDR3 is 17 residues long. V was clipped by 0 bases and J by 6 bases; unmatched bases: 8. Germline CDR1 reads LGHNA; CDR2 reads YSLEER.

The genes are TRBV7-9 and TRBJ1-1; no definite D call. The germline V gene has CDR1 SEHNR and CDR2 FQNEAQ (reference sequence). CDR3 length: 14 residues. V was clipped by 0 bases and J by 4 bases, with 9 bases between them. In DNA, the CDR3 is TGTGCCAGCAGCTTAGCAGGAGGAGGCACTGAAGCTTTCTTT. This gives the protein CASSLAGGGTEAFF.